The 15 T cell receptor beta chains in this list originate from one sample, sequenced in a study of radiotherapy plus CTLA-4 blockade in lung cancer. Assay used: immunoSEQ multiplex PCR; TCRdb lists only in-frame clones, some missing. The sample consists of 89,000 or so clones, about 81% of them appearing once. The sequencing used peripheral blood, collected from a patient treated with radiotherapy plus ipilimumab. These receptor sequences come from a human donor with non-small cell lung cancer who had a partial response to radiotherapy plus ipilimumab.

The chain joins TRBV27 to TRBJ2-7, with D possibly being TRBD1 (5 bases). The CDR3 sequence is 15 residues long. V was trimmed by 2 bases and J by 1 base, leaving 12 bases between them. CDR1 and CDR2 from the germline V gene are MNHEY and SMNVEV (reference sequence). The chain's CDR3 is CASSLGQGWSYEQYF. The CDR3 nucleotides are TGTGCCAGCAGTTTAGGTCAGGGTTGGTCCTACGAGCAGTACTTC.

The CDR3 region is CASSGQANNQPQHF. CDR3 DNA: TGTGCCAGCAGTGGACAGGCGAACAATCAGCCCCAGCATTTT. V usage is TRBV28 and J usage is TRBJ1-5; 7 nucleotides align to TRBD1. The CDR3 loop spans 14 amino acids. Germline V gene data show CDR1 as MDHEN and CDR2 as SYDVKM. The V and J ends lost 5 bases and 3 bases, in that order; junction bases with no gene match: 4.

This chain connects TRBV7-2 to TRBJ2-5; 7 bases align to TRBD2. CDR1 is SGHTA, CDR2 FQGNSA, per germline. This CDR3 region has 18 residues. V was pared by 5 bases and J by 0 bases, with 15 bases of the junction left unmatched. CDR3: CASSQISSGGPNQETQYF. The CDR3 DNA follows: TGTGCCAGCAGCCAAATTTCTAGCGGAGGACCTAACCAAGAGACCCAGTACTTC.

The chain links TRBV12-1 to TRBJ1-3; the DNA was not used to check the table's D call, TRBD1. TRBV12-1 is assigned pseudogene status. The CDR3 totals 15 residues. DNA of the CDR3: TGTGCCAGCAGCTCAACGACAGTCAACGGAAACACCATATATTTT. The encoded protein is CASSSTTVNGNTIYF.

The rearrangement uses TRBV6-5 and TRBJ2-1; 10 positions agree with TRBD2. After removal of 3 bases from V and 9 bases from J, the junction contained 5 bases not matched to a gene. CDR3 size: 14 residues. Looked up from germline, CDR1 is MNHEY and CDR2 is SVGAGI. CDR3 nucleotides: TGTGCCAGCAGTTATCTAGCGGGAGTGTCTGAGCAGTTCTTC. It translates to CASSYLAGVSEQFF.

The V gene is TRBV7-9, the J gene TRBJ2-7; tentatively, D is TRBD2 (6 bases). The germline gives CDR1 SEHNR, CDR2 FQNEAQ (reference sequence). Trimming stripped 4 bases from V and 5 bases from J, with 21 bases between. CDR3 size: 16 residues. The CDR3 DNA is TGTGCCAGCAGCTACCCCTTTGGAGGGGATGCAGACGAGCAGTACTTC. This gives the protein CASSYPFGGDADEQYF.

This chain links TRBV28 with TRBJ2-3; 10 nucleotides match TRBD2. This CDR3 has 15 amino acids. The germline gives CDR1 MDHEN, CDR2 SYDVKM. Unmatched junction bases numbered 3, after V lost 3 bases and J lost 3 bases. Written as DNA, the CDR3 is TGTGCCAGCAGTTTCTCTAGCGGGAGAACAGATACGCAGTATTTT. It codes for CASSFSSGRTDTQYF.

This chain uses TRBV2 with TRBJ2-2; 7 positions agree with TRBD1. Germline CDR1 is SNHLY and CDR2 is FYNNEI. V gave up 7 bases and J gave up 0 bases; unmatched junction bases: 5. The CDR3 sequence is 15 residues long. The chain's CDR3 is CASIYDRANTGELFF. The CDR3 DNA reads TGTGCCAGCATCTATGACAGGGCGAACACCGGGGAGCTGTTTTTT.

The chain recombines TRBV9 with TRBJ2-1; TRBD1 might be the D (6 bases). Trimming shortened V by 0 bases and J by 5 bases, and 9 bases separated the two germline ends. CDR3 size: 14 residues. Germline V gene sequence: CDR1 SGDLS, CDR2 YYNGEE. The CDR3 here is CASSVEGTNNEQFF. CDR3 sequence (DNA): TGTGCCAGCAGCGTAGAAGGGACAAACAATGAGCAGTTCTTC. Drawing the rest from reference TRBV9 and TRBJ2-1, the complete variable domain is DSGVTQTPKHLITATGQRVTLRCSPRSGDLSVYWYQQSLDQGLQFLIQYYNGEERAKGNILERFSAQQFPDLHSELNLSSLELGDSALYFCASSVEGTNNEQFFGPGTRLTVL.

This clone was observed a single time. The chain's CDR3 is CASSIRQGANYGYTF. DNA for the CDR3: TGTGCCAGCAGTATAAGACAGGGGGCCAACTATGGCTACACCTTC. The genes are TRBV28 and TRBJ1-2, with 10 positions matching TRBD1. Germline trimming cut 5 bases from V and 2 bases from J; bases unmatched to any gene: 5. The CDR3 sequence is 15 residues long. The germline V gene encodes CDR1 MDHEN and CDR2 SYDVKM.

This chain connects TRBV19 to TRBJ1-2, with D perhaps TRBD1 (6 bases). Germline V CDR1 and CDR2: LNHDA, SQIVND (reference sequence). CDR3 size: 13 residues. The V gene lost 9 bases and the J gene lost 7 bases, with 18 bases spanning the gap. For the CDR3, the DNA is TGTGCCAGCTCCCGAGCAGGGGCGGTTGGCTACACCTTC. As protein: CASSRAGAVGYTF.

The rearrangement joins TRBV9 to TRBJ2-2, with 13 nucleotides matching TRBD2. Germline V gives CDR1 SGDLS, CDR2 YYNGEE. The length of the CDR3 is 16 residues. With V trimmed by 4 bases and J by 7 bases, 7 bases remained unmatched. CDR3 sequence: CASSSRTSGSIGELFF. For the CDR3, the DNA is TGTGCCAGCAGCTCTCGGACTAGCGGGAGTATCGGGGAGCTGTTTTTT.

V is TRBV5-1 and J is TRBJ1-1; no firm D call. Trimming removed 0 bases from V and 5 bases from J, with 8 bases in between. The CDR3 runs to 13 residues. Germline loops: CDR1 SGHRS, CDR2 YFSETQ. CDR3 residues: CASSLAGSTEAFF. The DNA of the CDR3 is TGCGCCAGCAGCTTGGCCGGGAGTACTGAAGCTTTCTTT.

The genes are TRBV2 and TRBJ1-5; D gene unclear. V dropped 0 bases and J dropped 1 base, with 7 bases sitting between them. Germline V lookup: CDR1 SNHLY, CDR2 FYNNEI. This CDR3 is built from 15 residues. CDR3 protein: CASSEATGSNQPQHF. DNA of the CDR3: TGTGCCAGCAGTGAAGCCACCGGGAGCAATCAGCCCCAGCATTTT.

The table lists this clone with a count of one. The V and J genes are TRBV28 and TRBJ1-2, with a weak D call TRBD1 (6 bases). The V and J ends lost 8 bases and 5 bases respectively, with 12 bases between them. The CDR3 sequence is 12 residues long. The germline CDR1 and CDR2 sequences are MDHEN and SYDVKM. The CDR3 region has the DNA TGTGCCAGCGCGAGTACAGGGTATGGCTACACCTTC. This sequence encodes CASASTGYGYTF.